The present T cell receptor (beta chain) was sequenced within a study of long-term antiretroviral therapy in people with HIV (dated by TCRdb to the early 2020s). Describing the broader study: The earliest samples were collected roughly a decade before the 2015 WHO recommendation for immediate ART, at a time when ART was usually postponed until CD4 counts fell. A retrospective serial study tested whether ART initiation and durable HIV suppression were associated with changes in peripheral blood TRB repertoire composition and diversity. A total of about 200 cryopreserved PBMC samples were contributed to the cohort by 30 adults with confirmed HIV infection, with samples collected serially over a mean of around 6 years (range 1-12). Of the roughly 30 participants with HIV, approximately 11 were female. No cross-contamination during QIAcube processing was seen in test extractions of a monoclonal T-cell line run alongside 30 to 35 polyclonal samples. Overall study outcomes, separate from this receptor: Unsorted PBMC were profiled instead of sorted CD4+ and CD8+ T cells because pre-ART samples had limited cell numbers. The samples span the years 2004 to 2017, and the ART regimens used at that time may not be as effective as current regimens. Starting ART was linked to a significant rise in TRB diversity, yet even after long-term ART the diversity remained significantly lower than in transplant donor controls. HIV repertoires had narrower CDR3 length ranges than controls, and the network structure suggested an antigen-experienced repertoire that shifted only slightly toward naive after ART. Limited PBMC availability meant only the TCR beta chain was sequenced, without alpha chain pairing. Inferences about post-ART repertoire changes are limited because no data were available on ART adherence, viral resistance or therapy changes. Expanded TRB clones identified before ART initiation dominated the repertoire at all time points, although this dominance fluctuated and declined in many PLHIV after ART.

The immunoSEQ hsTCRB v3.0 assay was used at survey level resolution to sequence the TRB variable region. TRB sequencing targeted a depth of roughly 40,000-55,000 T-cell genomes per sample. Pooled TRB libraries were sequenced on an Illumina MiSeq with a v3 150-cycle kit. In the source study's methods: Repertoire analysis was run in R within a reproducible Nextflow workflow that covered QC, data transformation and analysis. LymphoSeq2, an R package for exploring AIRR-Seq data, was used to implement custom analyses. After excluding a handful of samples that yielded fewer than 5000 total TRB sequences, 150 to 200 HIV repertoires remained for analysis. Among the 180 to 200 retained HIV repertoires, some 60 were collected before ART initiation and about 130 were collected after ART initiation. Each repertoire was downsampled to 5000 TRB nucleotide sequences, and summary statistics were averaged across 100 downsampling iterations. The analysis kept only TRB sequences whose CDR3 regions were at least seven amino acids long. A Shannon entropy-derived clonality score and the Gini coefficient were used to measure diversity. In repertoire networks, the top 5000 CDR3 amino acid sequences were linked whenever an edit distance of one separated two sequences. Antigen specificity groups and MHC restriction were predicted for TRB CDR3 amino acid sequences with GLIPH2. To flag known CMV, EBV, HIV or tissue antigen associations, CDR3 amino acid sequences were matched against VDJdb and McPAS-TCR. Pre-ART, post-ART and control groups were compared with Wilcoxon signed-rank tests and Holm-Bonferroni correction. The table comes from immuneACCESS by way of TCRdb, which keeps in-frame sequences with V and J called. Part of the clones is missing from these tables; in studies checked, under half for an unresolved V gene and the rest for unknown reasons. V, J and clone size are those of that table, while D and trimming were read from the DNA. The sample table records about 12,000 clones; roughly three quarters of these occur just once. The ten largest account for around 21% of the sample.

Based on its abundance in the sample, this clone is medium-sized (0.01 to 0.1%). Its antigen remains unidentified. No clone much larger than this one lies a single base away; base qualities are absent. To be included, a participant needed at least one PBMC sample from before ART initiation plus at least two post-ART samples. All participants with HIV were treated in the United States of America. Before DNA extraction, cryopreserved samples of roughly 0.95-10 million PBMC were thawed and washed. At the time of the earliest PBMC sample, participants with HIV were aged between roughly 20 and 55 years. PBMC samples were contributed by each participant from 1-4 timepoints before ART initiation and 2-8 timepoints after ART initiation, with a median of 7 samples. Serial HIV viral load, CD4+ T-cell count, ART history and demographic data were obtained for every participant. Genomic DNA was extracted from unsorted PBMC with a Qiagen kit on a QIAcube, processed in batches of 12 samples.

The germline V gene supplies CDR1 SGHTA and CDR2 FQGNSA. Trimming takes 1 base off V and 0 bases off J; junction bases not matched to a gene: 8. CDR3 length: 18 amino acids, cysteine to phenylalanine. The kept DNA is CDR3 alone, 54 bases in frame from the first base. The material was unsorted PBMCs, obtained 0.5 years before starting antiretroviral therapy. This clonotype was obtained from a middle-aged woman with HIV. This chain is built from TRBV7-2 and TRBJ2-7, with 11 bases matching TRBD2. DNA sequence: TGTGCCAGCAGCTTAGATCCTTTCCTAGCGGGGGGCTCCTACGAGCAGTACTTC. It codes for CASSLDPFLAGGSYEQYF.